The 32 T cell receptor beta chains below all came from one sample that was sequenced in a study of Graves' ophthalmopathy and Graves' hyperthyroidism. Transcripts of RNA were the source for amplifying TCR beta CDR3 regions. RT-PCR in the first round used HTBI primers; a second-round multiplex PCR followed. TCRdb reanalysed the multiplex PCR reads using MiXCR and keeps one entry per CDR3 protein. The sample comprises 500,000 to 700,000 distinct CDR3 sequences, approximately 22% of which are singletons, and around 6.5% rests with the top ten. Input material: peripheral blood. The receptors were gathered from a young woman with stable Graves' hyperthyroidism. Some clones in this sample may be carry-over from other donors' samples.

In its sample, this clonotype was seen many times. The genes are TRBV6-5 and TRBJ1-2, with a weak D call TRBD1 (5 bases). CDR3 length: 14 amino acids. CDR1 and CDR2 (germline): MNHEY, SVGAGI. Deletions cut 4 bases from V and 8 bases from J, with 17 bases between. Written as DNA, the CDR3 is TGTGCCAGCAGTTCGGGAGAGTATTGGGGGGGCTACACCTTC. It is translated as CASSSGEYWGGYTF.

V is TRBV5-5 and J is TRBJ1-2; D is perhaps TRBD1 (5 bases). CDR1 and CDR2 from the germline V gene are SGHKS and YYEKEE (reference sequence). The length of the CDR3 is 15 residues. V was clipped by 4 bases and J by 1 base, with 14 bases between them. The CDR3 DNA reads TGTGCCAGCAGCCCAACAGGCGATAGTAACTATGGCTACACCTTC. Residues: CASSPTGDSNYGYTF.

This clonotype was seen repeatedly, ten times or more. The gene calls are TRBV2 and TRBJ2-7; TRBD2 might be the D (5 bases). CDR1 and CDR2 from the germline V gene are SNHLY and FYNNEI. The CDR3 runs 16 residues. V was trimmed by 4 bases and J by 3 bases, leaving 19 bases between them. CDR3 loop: CASSAPVGLYFYEQYF. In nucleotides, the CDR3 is TGTGCCAGCAGTGCCCCAGTCGGACTCTACTTCTACGAGCAGTACTTC.

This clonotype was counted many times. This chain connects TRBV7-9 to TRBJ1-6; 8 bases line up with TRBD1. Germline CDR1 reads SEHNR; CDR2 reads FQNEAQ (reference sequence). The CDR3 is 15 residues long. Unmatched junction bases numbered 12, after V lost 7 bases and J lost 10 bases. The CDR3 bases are TGTGCCAGCACCTCACAGACAGGGGCGGACTCACCCCTCCACTTT. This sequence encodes CASTSQTGADSPLHF.

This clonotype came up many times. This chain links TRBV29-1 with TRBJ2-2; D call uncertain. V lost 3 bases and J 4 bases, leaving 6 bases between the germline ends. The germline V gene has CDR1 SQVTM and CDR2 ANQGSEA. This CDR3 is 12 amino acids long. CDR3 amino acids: CSVDRATGELFF. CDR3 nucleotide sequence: TGCAGCGTTGATCGGGCCACCGGGGAGCTGTTTTTT.

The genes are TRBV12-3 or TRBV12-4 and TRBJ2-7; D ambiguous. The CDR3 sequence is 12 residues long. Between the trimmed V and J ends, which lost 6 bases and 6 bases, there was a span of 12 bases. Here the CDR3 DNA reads TGTGCCAGCAGACGCCCCCCGGCCGAGCAGTACTTC. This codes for CASRRPPAEQYF.

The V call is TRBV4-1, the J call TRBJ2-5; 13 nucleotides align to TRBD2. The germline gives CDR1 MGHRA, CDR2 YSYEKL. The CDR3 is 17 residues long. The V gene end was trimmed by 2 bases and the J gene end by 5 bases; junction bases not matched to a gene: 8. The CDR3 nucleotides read TGCGCCAGCAGCCAATGGACTAGCGGGAGTGGTATGGAGACCCAGTACTTC. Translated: CASSQWTSGSGMETQYF.

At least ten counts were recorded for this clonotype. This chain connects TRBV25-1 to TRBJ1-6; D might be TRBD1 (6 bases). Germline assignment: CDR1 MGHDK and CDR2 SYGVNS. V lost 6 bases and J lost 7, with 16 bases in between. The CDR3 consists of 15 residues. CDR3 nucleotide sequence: TGTGCCAGCAGAGGAGGGGGGAACATAAATTCACCCCTCCACTTT. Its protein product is CASRGGGNINSPLHF.

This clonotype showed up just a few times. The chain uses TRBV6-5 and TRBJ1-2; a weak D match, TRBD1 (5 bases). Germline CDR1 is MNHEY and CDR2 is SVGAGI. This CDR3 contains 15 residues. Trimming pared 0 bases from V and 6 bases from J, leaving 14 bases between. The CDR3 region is CASSYSGQGLNGYTF. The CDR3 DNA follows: TGTGCCAGCAGTTACTCGGGGCAGGGCCTGAATGGCTACACCTTC.

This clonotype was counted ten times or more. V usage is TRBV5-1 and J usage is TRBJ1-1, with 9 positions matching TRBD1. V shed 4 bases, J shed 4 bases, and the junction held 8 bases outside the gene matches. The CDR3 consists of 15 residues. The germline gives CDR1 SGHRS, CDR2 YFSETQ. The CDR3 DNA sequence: TGCGCCAGCAGCCATACAGGGGGCGCAGGCACTGAAGCTTTCTTT. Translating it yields CASSHTGGAGTEAFF.

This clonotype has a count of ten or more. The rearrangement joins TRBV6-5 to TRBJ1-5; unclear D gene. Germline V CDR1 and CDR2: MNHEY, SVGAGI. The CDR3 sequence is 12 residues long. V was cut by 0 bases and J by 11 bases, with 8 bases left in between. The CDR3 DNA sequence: TGTGCCAGCAGTTACTCGGAGTCAGCCCAGCATTTT. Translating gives CASSYSESAQHF.

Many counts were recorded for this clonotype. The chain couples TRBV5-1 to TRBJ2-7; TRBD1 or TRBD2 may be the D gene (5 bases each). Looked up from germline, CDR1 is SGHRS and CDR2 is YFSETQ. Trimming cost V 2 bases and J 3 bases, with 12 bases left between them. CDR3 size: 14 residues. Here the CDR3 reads CASSFEGQGYEQYF. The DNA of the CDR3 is TGCGCCAGCAGCTTTGAGGGGCAAGGCTACGAGCAGTACTTC.

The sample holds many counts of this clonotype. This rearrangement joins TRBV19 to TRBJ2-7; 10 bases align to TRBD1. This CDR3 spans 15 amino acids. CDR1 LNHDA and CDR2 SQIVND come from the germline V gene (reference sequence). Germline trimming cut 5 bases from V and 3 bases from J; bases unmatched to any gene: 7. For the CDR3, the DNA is TGTGCCAGTAGTGAAGACAGGGGGCGATTCTACGAGCAGTACTTC. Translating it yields CASSEDRGRFYEQYF.

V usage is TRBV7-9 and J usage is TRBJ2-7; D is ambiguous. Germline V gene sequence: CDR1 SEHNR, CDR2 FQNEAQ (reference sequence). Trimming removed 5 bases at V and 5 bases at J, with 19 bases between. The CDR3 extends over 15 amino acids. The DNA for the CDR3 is TGTGCCAGCAGCGAACCCGGGTCGGGTGGCAACGAGCAGTACTTC. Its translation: CASSEPGSGGNEQYF.

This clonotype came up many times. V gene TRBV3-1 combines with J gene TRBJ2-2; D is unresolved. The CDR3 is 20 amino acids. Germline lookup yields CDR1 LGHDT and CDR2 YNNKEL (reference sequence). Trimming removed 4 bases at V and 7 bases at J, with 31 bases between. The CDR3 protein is CASSPIVPLTDARLYGELFF. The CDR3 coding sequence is TGTGCCAGCAGCCCAATCGTACCCCTCACGGACGCCCGACTCTACGGGGAGCTGTTTTTT. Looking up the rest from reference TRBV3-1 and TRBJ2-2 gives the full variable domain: DTAVSQTPKYLVTQMGNDKSIKCEQNLGHDTMYWYKQDSKKFLKIMFSYNNKELIINETVPNRFSPKSPDKAHLNLHINSLELGDSAVYFCASSPIVPLTDARLYGELFFGEGSRLTVL.

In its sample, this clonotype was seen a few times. Here the CDR3 reads CASSDRMNYGYTF. The CDR3 nucleotides are TGTGCCAGCAGCGACCGAATGAACTATGGCTACACCTTC. The rearrangement joins TRBV6-1 to TRBJ1-2; D is uncertain. With 6 bases removed from V and 2 bases from J, the gap between germline ends came to 10 bases. Germline CDR1 MNHNS, CDR2 SASEGT. The CDR3 loop spans 13 amino acids.

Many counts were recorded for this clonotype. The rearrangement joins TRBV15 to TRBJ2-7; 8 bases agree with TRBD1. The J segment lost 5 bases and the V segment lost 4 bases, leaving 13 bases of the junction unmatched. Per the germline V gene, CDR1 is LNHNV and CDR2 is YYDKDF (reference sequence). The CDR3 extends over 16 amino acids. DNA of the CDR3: TGTGCCACCAGCAAAGAGAATCACAGGGGGGAAGACGAGCAGTACTTC. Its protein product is CATSKENHRGEDEQYF. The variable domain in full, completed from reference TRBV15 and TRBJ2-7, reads DAMVIQNPRYQVTQFGKPVTLSCSQTLNHNVMYWYQQKSSQAPKLLFHYYDKDFNNEADTPDNFQSRRPNTSFCFLDIRSPGLGDTAMYLCATSKENHRGEDEQYFGPGTRLTVT.

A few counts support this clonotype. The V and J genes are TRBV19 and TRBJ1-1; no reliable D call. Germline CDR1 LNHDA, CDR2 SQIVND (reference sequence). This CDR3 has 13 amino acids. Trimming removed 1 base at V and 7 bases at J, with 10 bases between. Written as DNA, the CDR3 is TGTGCCAGTAGTATAGGAGGGAAGGTTGAAGCTTTCTTT. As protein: CASSIGGKVEAFF.

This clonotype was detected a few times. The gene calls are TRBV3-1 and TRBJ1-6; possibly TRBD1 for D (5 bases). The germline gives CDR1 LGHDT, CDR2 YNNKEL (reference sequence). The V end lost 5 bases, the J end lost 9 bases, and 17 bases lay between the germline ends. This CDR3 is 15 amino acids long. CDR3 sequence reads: CASSSAGQGISPLHF. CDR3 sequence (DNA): TGTGCCAGCAGCTCCGCAGGCCAGGGTATTTCACCCCTCCACTTT.

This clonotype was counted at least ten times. The CDR3 reads CASSQDLQGYGYTF. The CDR3 region has the DNA TGCGCCAGCAGCCAAGATTTGCAGGGCTATGGCTACACCTTC. V and J are TRBV4-1 and TRBJ1-2; perhaps TRBD1 as D (5 bases). CDR3 length: 14 residues. V lost 0 bases, J lost 4 bases, and 9 bases lay in between. Germline loops: CDR1 MGHRA, CDR2 YSYEKL.

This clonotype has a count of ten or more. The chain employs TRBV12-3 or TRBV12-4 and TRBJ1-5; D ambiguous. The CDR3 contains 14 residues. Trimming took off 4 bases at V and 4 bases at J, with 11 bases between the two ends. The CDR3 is CASSSTSWNQPQHF. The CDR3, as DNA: TGTGCCAGCAGTTCGACAAGTTGGAATCAGCCCCAGCATTTT.

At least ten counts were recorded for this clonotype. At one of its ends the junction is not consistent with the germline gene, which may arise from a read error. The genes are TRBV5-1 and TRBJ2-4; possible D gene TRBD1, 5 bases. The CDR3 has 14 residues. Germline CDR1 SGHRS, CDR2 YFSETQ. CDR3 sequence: CASSVDTGRNIKYF. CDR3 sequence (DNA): TGCGCCAGCAGCGTGGACACGGGTCGAAACATTAAGTACTTC.

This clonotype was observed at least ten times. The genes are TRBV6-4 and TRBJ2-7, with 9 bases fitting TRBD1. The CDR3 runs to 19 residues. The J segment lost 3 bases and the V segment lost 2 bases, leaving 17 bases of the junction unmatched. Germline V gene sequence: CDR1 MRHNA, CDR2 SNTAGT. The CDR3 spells CASSDPDTGGPVHSYEQYF. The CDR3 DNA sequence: TGTGCCAGCAGTGACCCGGACACAGGGGGCCCTGTCCACAGCTACGAGCAGTACTTC.

CDR3 amino acids: CASSEGAGGLGYGYTF. CDR3 DNA: TGTGCCAGCAGTGAAGGCGCGGGGGGTTTGGGCTATGGCTACACCTTC. This chain connects TRBV2 to TRBJ1-2; perhaps TRBD1 as D (5 bases). The V and J ends lost 1 base and 4 bases respectively, with 16 bases between them. Germline V CDR1 and CDR2: SNHLY, FYNNEI. The CDR3 is made up of 16 amino acids. The whole variable domain, remainder taken from reference TRBV2 and TRBJ1-2, is EPEVTQTPSHQVTQMGQEVILRCVPISNHLYFYWYRQILGQKVEFLVSFYNNEISEKSEIFDDQFSVERPDGSNFTLKIRSTKLEDSAMYFCASSEGAGGLGYGYTFGSGTRLTVV.

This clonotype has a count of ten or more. CDR3 residues: CASSDPVGGRVLYGYTF. The CDR3 bases are TGTGCCAGCAGCGATCCTGTGGGCGGACGAGTACTGTATGGCTACACCTTC. This rearrangement joins TRBV7-3 to TRBJ1-2; no reliable D call. The V gene lost 5 bases and the J gene lost 5 bases, with 24 bases spanning the gap. The CDR3 totals 17 residues. Germline-derived CDR1 and CDR2 are SGHTA and FQGTGA.

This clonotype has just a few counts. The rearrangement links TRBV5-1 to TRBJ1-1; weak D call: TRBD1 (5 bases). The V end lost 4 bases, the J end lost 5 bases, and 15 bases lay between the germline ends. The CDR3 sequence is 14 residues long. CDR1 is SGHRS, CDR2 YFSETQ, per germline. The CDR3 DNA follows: TGCGCCAGCAGCCAGGAGAGGGGAAGGACTGAAGCTTTCTTT. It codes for CASSQERGRTEAFF. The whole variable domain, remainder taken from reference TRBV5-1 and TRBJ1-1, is KAGVTQTPRYLIKTRGQQVTLSCSPISGHRSVSWYQQTPGQGLQFLFEYFSETQRNKGNFPGRFSGRQFSNSRSEMNVSTLELGDSALYLCASSQERGRTEAFFGQGTRLTVV.

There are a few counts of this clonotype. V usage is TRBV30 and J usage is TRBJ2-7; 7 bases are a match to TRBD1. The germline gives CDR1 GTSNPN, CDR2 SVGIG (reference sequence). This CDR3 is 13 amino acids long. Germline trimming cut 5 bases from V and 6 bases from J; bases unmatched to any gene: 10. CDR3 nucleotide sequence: TGTGCCTGGCTCGACAGGGTCTCTCTCGAGCAGTACTTC. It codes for CAWLDRVSLEQYF.

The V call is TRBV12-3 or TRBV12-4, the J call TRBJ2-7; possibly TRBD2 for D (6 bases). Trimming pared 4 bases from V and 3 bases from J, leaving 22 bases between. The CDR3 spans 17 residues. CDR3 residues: CASSWGTRVAEYYEQYF. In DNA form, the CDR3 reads TGTGCCAGCAGTTGGGGGACTCGGGTAGCGGAGTACTACGAGCAGTACTTC.

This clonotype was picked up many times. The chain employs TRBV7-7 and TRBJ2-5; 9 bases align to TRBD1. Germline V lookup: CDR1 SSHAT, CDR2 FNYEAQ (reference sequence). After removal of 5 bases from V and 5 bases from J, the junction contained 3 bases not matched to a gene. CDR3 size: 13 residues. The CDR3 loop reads CASSTGQGETQYF. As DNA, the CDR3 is TGTGCCAGCAGCACCGGACAGGGGGAGACCCAGTACTTC.

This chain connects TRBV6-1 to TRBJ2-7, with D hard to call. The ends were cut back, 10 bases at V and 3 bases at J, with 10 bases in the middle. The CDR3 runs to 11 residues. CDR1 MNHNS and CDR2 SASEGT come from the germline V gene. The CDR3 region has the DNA TGTGCCACCCCCTGGGACTACGAGCAGTACTTC. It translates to CATPWDYEQYF.

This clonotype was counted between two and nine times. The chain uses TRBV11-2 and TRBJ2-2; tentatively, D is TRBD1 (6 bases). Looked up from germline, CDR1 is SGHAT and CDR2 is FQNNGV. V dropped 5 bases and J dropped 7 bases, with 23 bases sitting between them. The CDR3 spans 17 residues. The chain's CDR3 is CASSPTPQGRSIGELFF. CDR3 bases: TGTGCCAGCAGCCCGACCCCCCAGGGGCGCTCGATCGGGGAGCTGTTTTTT.

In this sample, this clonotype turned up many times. The CDR3 sequence is CASSPRAGPREQYF. In DNA form, the CDR3 reads TGTGCCAGCAGCCCTAGGGCCGGGCCTCGAGAGCAGTACTTC. The chain recombines TRBV11-2 with TRBJ2-7, with D hard to call. The CDR3 extends over 14 amino acids. V lost 5 bases to trimming and J lost 7 bases, with 18 bases between them. Germline-derived CDR1 and CDR2 are SGHAT and FQNNGV.